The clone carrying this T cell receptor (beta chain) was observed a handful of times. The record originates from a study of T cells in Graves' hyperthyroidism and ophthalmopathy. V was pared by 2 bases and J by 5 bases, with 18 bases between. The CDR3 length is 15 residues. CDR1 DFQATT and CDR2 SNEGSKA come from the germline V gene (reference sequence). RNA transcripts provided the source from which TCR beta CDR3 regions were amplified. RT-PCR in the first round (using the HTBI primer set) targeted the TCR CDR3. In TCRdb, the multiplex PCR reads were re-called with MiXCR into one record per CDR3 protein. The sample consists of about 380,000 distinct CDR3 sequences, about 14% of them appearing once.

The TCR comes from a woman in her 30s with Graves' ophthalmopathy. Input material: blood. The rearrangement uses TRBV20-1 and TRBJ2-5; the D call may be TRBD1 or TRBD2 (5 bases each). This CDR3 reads CSARQGNGRDETQYF. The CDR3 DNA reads TGCAGTGCTAGACAGGGTAACGGTAGGGACGAGACCCAGTACTTC.